The TCR beta chain under discussion was sequenced for a study of cytomegalovirus exposure and HLA in healthy donors. The overall study: Findings of an earlier analysis included about 100 million unique TCR beta sequences from around 180 million T cells.

In the case of this clone: Antigen unknown.

Trimming took off 0 bases at V and 1 base at J, with 24 bases between the two ends. Germline CDR1 reads SGHTA; CDR2 reads FQGNSA. CDR3 length equals 20 residues. Overall study results and limits: A few chains tied to CMV proved CMV antigen-specific in vitro. The only immune exposure information that was available was CMV serostatus. Excluded were some V segments that proved indistinguishable, including TRBV6-2 and TRBV6-3.

PCR amplification relied on 60 Vbeta primers (plus 13 Jbeta primers). The protocol was immunoSEQ multiplex PCR, while the TCRdb copy is restricted to in-frame clones and leaves out a portion. In the table there are approximately 110,000 clones, 67% of which are singletons. The sample comprised PBMCs. This receptor was identified in a man between 18 and 29 years old in good health and CMV-seropositive. The J gene is TRBJ2-5, the V gene TRBV7-2; tentative D call: TRBD1 (6 bases). The CDR3 DNA follows: TGTGCCAGCAGCTTAGCGCAGGGGAGCGTGGGTCGACCTTCCCAAGAGACCCAGTACTTC. Its translation: CASSLAQGSVGRPSQETQYF.